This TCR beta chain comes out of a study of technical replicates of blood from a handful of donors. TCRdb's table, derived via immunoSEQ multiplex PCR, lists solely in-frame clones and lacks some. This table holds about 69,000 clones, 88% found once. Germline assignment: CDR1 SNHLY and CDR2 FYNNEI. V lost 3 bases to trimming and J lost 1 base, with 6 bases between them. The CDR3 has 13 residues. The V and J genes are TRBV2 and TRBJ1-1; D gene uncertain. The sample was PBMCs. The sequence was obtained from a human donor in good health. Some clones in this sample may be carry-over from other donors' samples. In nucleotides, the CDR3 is TGTGCCAGCAGTGATTATCGGAACACTGAAGCTTTCTTT. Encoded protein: CASSDYRNTEAFF.